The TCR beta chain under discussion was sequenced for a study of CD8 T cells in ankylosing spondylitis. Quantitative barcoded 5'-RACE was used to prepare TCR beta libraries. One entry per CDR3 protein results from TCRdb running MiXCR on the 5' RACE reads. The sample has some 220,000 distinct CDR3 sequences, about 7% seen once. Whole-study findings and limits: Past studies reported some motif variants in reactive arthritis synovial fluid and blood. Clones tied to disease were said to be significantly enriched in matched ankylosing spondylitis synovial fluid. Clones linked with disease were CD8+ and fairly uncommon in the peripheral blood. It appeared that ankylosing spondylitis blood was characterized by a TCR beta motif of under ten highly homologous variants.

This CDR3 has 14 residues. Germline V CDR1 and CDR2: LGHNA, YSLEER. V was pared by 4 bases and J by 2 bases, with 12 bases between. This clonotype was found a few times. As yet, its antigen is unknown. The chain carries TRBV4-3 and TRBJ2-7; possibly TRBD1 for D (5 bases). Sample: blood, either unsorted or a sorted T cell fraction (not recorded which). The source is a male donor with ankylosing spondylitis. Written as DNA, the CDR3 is TGCGCCAGCAGCCTGGGTAGGGGCCCCTACGAGCAGTACTTC. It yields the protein CASSLGRGPYEQYF.